These 4 T cell receptor beta chains were sequenced from one sample in a study of blood T cell repertoires in COVID-19. The table came from immunoSEQ multiplex PCR; TCRdb's copy has only in-frame clones and leaves some out. The sample includes hundreds of thousands of clones, about 83% of them seen just once. The specimen sequenced was peripheral blood. The source is a woman aged 45-59 years who had recovered from COVID-19.

This clone was picked up one time. This chain joins TRBV5-1 and TRBJ1-5; TRBD1 matches at 12 bases. The CDR3 loop spans 14 amino acids. Trimming at V came to 4 bases and at J to 7 bases, leaving 3 bases not matched to a gene. CDR1 is SGHRS, CDR2 YFSETQ, per germline. The CDR3 is CASSGGTGGQPQHF. DNA of the CDR3: TGCGCCAGCAGCGGTGGGACAGGGGGCCAGCCCCAGCATTTT.

The CDR3 loop reads CASSPRDRELDTEAFF. DNA of the CDR3: TGTGCCAGTAGTCCCCGGGACAGGGAATTGGACACTGAAGCTTTCTTT. The chain uses TRBV19 and TRBJ1-1; TRBD1 agrees at 9 bases. Germline CDR1 LNHDA, CDR2 SQIVND (reference sequence). The CDR3 loop spans 16 amino acids. V shed 5 bases, J shed 3 bases, and the junction held 10 bases outside the gene matches.

The V gene is TRBV7-9, the J gene TRBJ1-3, with D maybe TRBD1 (6 bases). CDR1 SEHNR and CDR2 FQNEAQ come from the germline V gene (reference sequence). The germline V and J ends were trimmed by 1 base and 1 base, with 11 bases remaining between them. CDR3 length equals 16 residues. The CDR3 sequence is CASSLDGGASGNTIYF. In DNA, the CDR3 is TGTGCCAGCAGCTTAGATGGGGGGGCATCTGGAAACACCATATATTTT.

DNA for the CDR3: TGTGCCAGCAGCGTAGAGGCACAGCCTGGGCCCCTCCACTTT. The encoded protein is CASSVEAQPGPLHF. The chain couples TRBV9 to TRBJ1-6; D gene ambiguous. Trimming cost V 0 bases and J 13 bases, with 14 bases left between them. CDR3 length equals 14 residues. CDR1 is SGDLS and CDR2 is YYNGEE in the germline V gene. Full variable domain (outside the CDR3, taken from reference TRBV9 and TRBJ1-6): DSGVTQTPKHLITATGQRVTLRCSPRSGDLSVYWYQQSLDQGLQFLIQYYNGEERAKGNILERFSAQQFPDLHSELNLSSLELGDSALYFCASSVEAQPGPLHFGNGTRLTVT.